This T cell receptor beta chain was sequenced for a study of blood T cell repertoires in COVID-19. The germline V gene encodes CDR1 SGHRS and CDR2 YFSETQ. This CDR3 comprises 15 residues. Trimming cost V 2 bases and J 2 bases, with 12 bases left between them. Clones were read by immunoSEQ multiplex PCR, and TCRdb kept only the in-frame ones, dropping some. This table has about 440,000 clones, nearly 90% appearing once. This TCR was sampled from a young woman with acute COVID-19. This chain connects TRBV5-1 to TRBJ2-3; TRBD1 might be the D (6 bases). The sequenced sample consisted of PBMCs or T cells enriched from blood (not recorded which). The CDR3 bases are TGCGCCAGCAGCTTCTCGGGACAACCCACAGATACGCAGTATTTT. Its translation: CASSFSGQPTDTQYF. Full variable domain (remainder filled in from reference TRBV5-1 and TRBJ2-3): KAGVTQTPRYLIKTRGQQVTLSCSPISGHRSVSWYQQTPGQGLQFLFEYFSETQRNKGNFPGRFSGRQFSNSRSEMNVSTLELGDSALYLCASSFSGQPTDTQYFGPGTRLTVL.